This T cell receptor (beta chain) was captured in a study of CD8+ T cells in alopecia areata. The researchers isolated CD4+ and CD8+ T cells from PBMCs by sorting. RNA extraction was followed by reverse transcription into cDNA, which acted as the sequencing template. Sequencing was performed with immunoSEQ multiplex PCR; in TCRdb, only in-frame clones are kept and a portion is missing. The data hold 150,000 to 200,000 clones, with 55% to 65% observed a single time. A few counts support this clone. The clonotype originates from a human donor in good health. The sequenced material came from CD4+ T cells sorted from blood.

The CDR3 sequence: CASSPPVARGETQYF. CDR3 coding DNA: TGTGCCAGCTCACCACCGGTCGCCCGGGGAGAGACCCAGTACTTC. The rearrangement uses TRBV18 and TRBJ2-5, with a weak D call TRBD2 (5 bases). Germline V gene lookup returns CDR1 KGHSH and CDR2 LQKENI. The CDR3 sequence is 15 residues long. The V gene lost 0 bases and the J gene lost 4 bases, with 12 bases spanning the gap.